This T cell receptor beta chain is from a study of cytomegalovirus exposure and HLA in healthy donors. Study findings and constraints: In a later analysis, TCR beta V- and J-gene trimming was associated with a missense DCLRE1C variant. In vitro confirmation showed a few CMV-associated chains to be CMV antigen specific.

Germline loops: CDR1 MNHNY, CDR2 SVGAGI (reference sequence). This CDR3 is built from 15 residues. Losses at the gene ends were 5 bases for V and 8 bases for J; bases not matched to a gene: 12. As to this clone: Its cognate antigen is unknown.

It was with 60 Vbeta and 13 Jbeta primers that the PCR ran. Here immunoSEQ multiplex PCR was the method, and the copy in TCRdb shows in-frame clones only, minus some. The data hold 150,000 to 200,000 clones, with roughly 79% observed a single time. The receptor was isolated from a man aged 30 to 45 in good health and CMV-seronegative. The chain recombines TRBV6-6 with TRBJ2-1; 7 nucleotides line up with TRBD2. The specimen was PBMCs. CDR3 in amino acids: CASSSARRLADEQFF. DNA of the CDR3: TGTGCCAGCAGTAGCGCCCGCCGACTAGCCGATGAGCAGTTCTTC.